One and the same sample provided the 5 T cell receptor beta chains below, sequenced in a study of T cells in Graves' hyperthyroidism and ophthalmopathy. Amplified TCR beta CDR3 regions derived from RNA transcripts. HTBI primers drove first-round RT-PCR of the TCR CDR3. TCRdb re-derived calls from the multiplex PCR reads in MiXCR, one entry per CDR3 protein. The table has around 350,000 distinct CDR3 sequences, around 16% seen once. Material: blood. These TCRs come from a woman between 18 and 29 years old with Graves' hyperthyroidism that later progressed to Graves' ophthalmopathy.

The CDR3 DNA sequence: TGTGCCAGTAGTCGGGGAGGGAGCAGCAATCAGCCCCAGCATTTT. Translation: CASSRGGSSNQPQHF. V and J are TRBV19 and TRBJ1-5; D is ambiguous. Germline-derived CDR1 and CDR2 are LNHDA and SQIVND (reference sequence). This CDR3 spans 15 amino acids. V dropped 5 bases and J dropped 1 base, with 12 bases sitting between them. Filled out from reference TRBV19 and TRBJ1-5, the complete variable domain reads DGGITQSPKYLFRKEGQNVTLSCEQNLNHDAMYWYRQDPGQGLRLIYYSQIVNDFQKGDIAEGYSVSREKKESFPLTVTSAQKNPTAFYLCASSRGGSSNQPQHFGDGTRLSIL.

In its sample, this clonotype was seen many times. The rearrangement links TRBV28 to TRBJ2-3; 8 bases match TRBD1. Germline CDR1 is MDHEN and CDR2 is SYDVKM. V trimming: 2 bases; J trimming: 1 base; junction bases outside the gene matches: 2. CDR3 size: 15 residues. The CDR3 loop is CASSLPGGGTDTQYF. Written as DNA, the CDR3 is TGTGCCAGCAGTTTACCAGGGGGCGGCACAGATACGCAGTATTTT.

There are a few counts of this clonotype. Here the CDR3 reads CASSPGQGAQGYTF. For the CDR3, the DNA is TGTGCCAGCAGTCCGGGACAGGGGGCGCAGGGCTACACCTTC. V usage is TRBV27 and J usage is TRBJ1-2; 12 bases fit TRBD1. The CDR3 extends over 14 amino acids. V trimming: 5 bases; J trimming: 8 bases; junction bases outside the gene matches: 6. CDR1 and CDR2 from the germline V gene are MNHEY and SMNVEV (reference sequence).

At least ten counts were recorded for this clonotype. This chain connects TRBV7-9 to TRBJ2-3, with D hard to call. CDR3 length equals 15 residues. Germline-derived CDR1 and CDR2 are SEHNR and FQNEAQ (reference sequence). Deletions cut 3 bases from V and 0 bases from J, with 10 bases between. CDR3 bases: TGTGCCAGCAGCTTGTTCAGGAGTAGCACAGATACGCAGTATTTT. This translates into CASSLFRSSTDTQYF.

This clonotype appeared a few times. This chain links TRBV4-1 with TRBJ2-2, with 11 bases lining up with TRBD2. The CDR3 covers 17 residues. Germline V gene sequence: CDR1 MGHRA, CDR2 YSYEKL. After removal of 4 bases from V and 4 bases from J, the junction contained 8 bases not matched to a gene. CDR3 DNA sequence: TGCGCCAGCAGCCGGGTACTAGCGGGAGTCCGCACCGGGGAGCTGTTTTTT. Translated: CASSRVLAGVRTGELFF.